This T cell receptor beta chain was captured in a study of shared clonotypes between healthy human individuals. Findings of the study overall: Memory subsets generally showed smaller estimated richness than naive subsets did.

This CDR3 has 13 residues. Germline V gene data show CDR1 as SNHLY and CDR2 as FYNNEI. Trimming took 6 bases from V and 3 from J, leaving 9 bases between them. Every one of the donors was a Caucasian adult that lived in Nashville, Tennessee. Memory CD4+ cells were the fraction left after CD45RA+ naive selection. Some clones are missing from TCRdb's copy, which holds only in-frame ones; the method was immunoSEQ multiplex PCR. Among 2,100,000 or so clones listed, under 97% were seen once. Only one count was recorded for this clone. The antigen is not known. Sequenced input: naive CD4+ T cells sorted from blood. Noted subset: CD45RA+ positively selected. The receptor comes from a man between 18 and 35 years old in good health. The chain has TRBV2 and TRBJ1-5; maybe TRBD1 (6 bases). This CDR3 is CASRGQINQPQHF. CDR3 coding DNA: TGTGCCAGCAGAGGACAGATCAATCAGCCCCAGCATTTT.